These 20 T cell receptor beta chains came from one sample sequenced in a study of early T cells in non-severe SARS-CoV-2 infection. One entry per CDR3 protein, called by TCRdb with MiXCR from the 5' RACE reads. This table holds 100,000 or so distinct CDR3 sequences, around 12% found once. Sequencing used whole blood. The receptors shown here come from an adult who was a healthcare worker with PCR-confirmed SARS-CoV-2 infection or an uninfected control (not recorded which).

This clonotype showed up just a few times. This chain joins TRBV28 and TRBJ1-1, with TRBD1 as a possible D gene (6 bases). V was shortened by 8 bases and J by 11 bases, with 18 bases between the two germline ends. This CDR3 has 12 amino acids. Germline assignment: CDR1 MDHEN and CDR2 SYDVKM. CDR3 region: CASQRTGLWAFF. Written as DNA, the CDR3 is TGTGCCAGCCAAAGAACAGGGCTCTGGGCTTTCTTT.

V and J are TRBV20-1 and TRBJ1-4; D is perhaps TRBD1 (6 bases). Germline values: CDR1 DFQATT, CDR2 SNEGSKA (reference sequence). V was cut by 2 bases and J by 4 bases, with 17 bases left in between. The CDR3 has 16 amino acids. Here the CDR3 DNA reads TGCAGTGCTAGACCCTTCCTTAGGGGGGGTAATGAAAAACTGTTTTTT. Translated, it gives CSARPFLRGGNEKLFF.

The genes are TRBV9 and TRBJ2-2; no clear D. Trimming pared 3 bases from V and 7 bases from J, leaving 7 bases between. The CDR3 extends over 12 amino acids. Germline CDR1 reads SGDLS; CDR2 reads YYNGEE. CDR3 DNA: TGTGCCAGCAGCGCGTCCCGCGGGGAGCTGTTTTTT. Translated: CASSASRGELFF.

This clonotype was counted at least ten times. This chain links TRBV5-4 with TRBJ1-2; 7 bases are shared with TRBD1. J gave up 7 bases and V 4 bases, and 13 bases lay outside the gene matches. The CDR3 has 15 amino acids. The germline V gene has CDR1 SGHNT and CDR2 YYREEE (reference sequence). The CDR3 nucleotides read TGTGCCAGCAGCGTGCGACAGGGAGAGGATGGTGGCTACACCTTC. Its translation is CASSVRQGEDGGYTF.

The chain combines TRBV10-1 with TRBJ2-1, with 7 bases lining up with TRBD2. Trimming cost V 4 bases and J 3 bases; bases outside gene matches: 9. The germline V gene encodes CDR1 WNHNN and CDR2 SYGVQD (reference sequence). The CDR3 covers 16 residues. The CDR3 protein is CASSVGTSANYNEQFF. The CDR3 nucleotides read TGCGCCAGCAGTGTGGGAACTAGCGCCAACTACAATGAGCAGTTCTTC.

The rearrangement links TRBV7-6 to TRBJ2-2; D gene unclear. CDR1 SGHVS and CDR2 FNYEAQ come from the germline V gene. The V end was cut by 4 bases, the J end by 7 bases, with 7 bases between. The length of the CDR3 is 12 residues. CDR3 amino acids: CASSSWDGELFF. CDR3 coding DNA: TGTGCCAGCAGCTCGTGGGACGGGGAGCTGTTTTTT.

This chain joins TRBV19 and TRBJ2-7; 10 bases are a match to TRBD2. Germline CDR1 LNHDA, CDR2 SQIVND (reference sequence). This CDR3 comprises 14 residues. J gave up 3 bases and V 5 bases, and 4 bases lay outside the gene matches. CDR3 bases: TGTGCCAGTAGTCGGACTAGCGGTTACTACGAGCAGTACTTC. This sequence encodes CASSRTSGYYEQYF.

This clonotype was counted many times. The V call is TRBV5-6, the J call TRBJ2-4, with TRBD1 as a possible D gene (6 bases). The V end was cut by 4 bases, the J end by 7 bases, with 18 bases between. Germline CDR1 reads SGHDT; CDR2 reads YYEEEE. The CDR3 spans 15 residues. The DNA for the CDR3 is TGTGCCAGCAGCCCTACTTACGACAGGAGGAACATTCAGTACTTC. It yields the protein CASSPTYDRRNIQYF.

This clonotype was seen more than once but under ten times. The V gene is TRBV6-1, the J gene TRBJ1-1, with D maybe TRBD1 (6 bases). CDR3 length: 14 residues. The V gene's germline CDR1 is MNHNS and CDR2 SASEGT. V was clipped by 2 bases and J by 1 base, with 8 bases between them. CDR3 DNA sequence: TGTGCCAGCAGTGAACAGGGGAAGAACACTGAAGCTTTCTTT. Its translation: CASSEQGKNTEAFF.

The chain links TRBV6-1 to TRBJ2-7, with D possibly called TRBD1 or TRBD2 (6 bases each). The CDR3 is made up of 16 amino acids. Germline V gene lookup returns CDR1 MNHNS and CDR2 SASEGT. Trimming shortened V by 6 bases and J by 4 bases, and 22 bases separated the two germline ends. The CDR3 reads CASSVRGGGPGYEQYF. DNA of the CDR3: TGTGCCAGCAGCGTCAGGGGAGGCGGACCGGGGTACGAGCAGTACTTC.

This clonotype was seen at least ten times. The CDR3 DNA sequence: TGTGCCAGCAGTTCAGGGACTAACAACGAGCAGTACTTC. Its protein product is CASSSGTNNEQYF. The chain has TRBV12-3 or TRBV12-4 and TRBJ2-7, with TRBD2 matching 7 bases. The CDR3 consists of 13 residues. Unmatched junction bases numbered 5, after V lost 4 bases and J lost 5 bases.

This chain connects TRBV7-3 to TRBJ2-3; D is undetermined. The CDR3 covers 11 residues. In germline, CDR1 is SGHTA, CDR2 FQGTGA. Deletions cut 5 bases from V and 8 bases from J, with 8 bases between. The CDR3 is CASSRVGTQYF. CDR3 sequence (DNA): TGTGCCAGCAGCAGGGTGGGTACGCAGTATTTT.

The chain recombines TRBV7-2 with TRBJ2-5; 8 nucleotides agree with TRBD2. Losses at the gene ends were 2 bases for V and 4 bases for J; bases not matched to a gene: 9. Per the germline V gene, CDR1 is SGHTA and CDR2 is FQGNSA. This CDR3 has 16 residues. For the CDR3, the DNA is TGTGCCAGCAGCTTATCGGGCGGGAGGATAGGAGAGACCCAGTACTTC. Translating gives CASSLSGGRIGETQYF.

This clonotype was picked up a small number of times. The chain's CDR3 is CASSLDRAGANVLTF. CDR3 coding DNA: TGCGCCAGCAGCCTCGACAGGGCTGGGGCCAACGTCCTGACTTTC. V usage is TRBV5-1 and J usage is TRBJ2-6; 7 bases are a match to TRBD1. The germline gives CDR1 SGHRS, CDR2 YFSETQ. V lost 4 bases to trimming and J lost 2 bases; unmatched junction nucleotides: 3. The CDR3 has 15 amino acids. Full variable domain (missing parts from reference TRBV5-1 and TRBJ2-6): KAGVTQTPRYLIKTRGQQVTLSCSPISGHRSVSWYQQTPGQGLQFLFEYFSETQRNKGNFPGRFSGRQFSNSRSEMNVSTLELGDSALYLCASSLDRAGANVLTFGAGSRLTVL.

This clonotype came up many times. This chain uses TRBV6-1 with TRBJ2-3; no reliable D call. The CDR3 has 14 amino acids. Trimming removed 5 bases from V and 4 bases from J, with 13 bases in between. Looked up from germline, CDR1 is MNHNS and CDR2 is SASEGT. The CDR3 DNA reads TGTGCCAGCAGTTTCGTCAGCGAGGCAGATACGCAGTATTTT. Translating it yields CASSFVSEADTQYF.

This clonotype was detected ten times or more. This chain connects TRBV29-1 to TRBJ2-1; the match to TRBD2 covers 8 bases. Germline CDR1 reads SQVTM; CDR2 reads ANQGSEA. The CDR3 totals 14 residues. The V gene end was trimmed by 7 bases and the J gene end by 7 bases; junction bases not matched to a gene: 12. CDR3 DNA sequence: TGCAGCGCCCCTCCGGGACTAGGAGGGAATGAGCAGTTCTTC. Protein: CSAPPGLGGNEQFF.

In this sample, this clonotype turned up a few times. This chain's CDR3 is CASGSLSAADTQYF. The DNA of the CDR3 is TGTGCCAGCGGATCCCTTTCCGCGGCAGATACGCAGTATTTT. This chain uses TRBV7-7 with TRBJ2-3; the D is unclear. CDR3 length: 14 residues. V lost 8 bases, J lost 4 bases, and 16 bases lay in between. CDR1 and CDR2 (germline): SSHAT, FNYEAQ (reference sequence).

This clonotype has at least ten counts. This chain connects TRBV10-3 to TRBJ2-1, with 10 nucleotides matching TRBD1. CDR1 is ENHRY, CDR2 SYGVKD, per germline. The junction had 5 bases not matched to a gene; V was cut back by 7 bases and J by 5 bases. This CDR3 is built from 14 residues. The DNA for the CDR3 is TGTGCCATCACCGGGACAGGGGCGAACAATGAGCAGTTCTTC. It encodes CAITGTGANNEQFF.

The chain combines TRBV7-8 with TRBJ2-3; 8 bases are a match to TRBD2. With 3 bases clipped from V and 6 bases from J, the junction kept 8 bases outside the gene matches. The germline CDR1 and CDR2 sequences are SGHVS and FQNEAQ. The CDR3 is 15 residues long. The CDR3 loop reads CASSFLRTSLDTQYF. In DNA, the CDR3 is TGTGCCAGCAGCTTTTTAAGGACTAGCCTCGATACGCAGTATTTT.

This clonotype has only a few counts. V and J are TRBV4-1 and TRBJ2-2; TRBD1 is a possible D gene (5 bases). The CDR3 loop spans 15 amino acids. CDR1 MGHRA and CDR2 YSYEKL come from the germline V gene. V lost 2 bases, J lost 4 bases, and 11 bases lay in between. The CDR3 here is CASSQRGIGTGELFF. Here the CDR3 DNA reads TGCGCCAGCAGCCAAAGGGGAATCGGCACCGGGGAGCTGTTTTTT.